These 17 T cell receptor beta chains were all obtained from the same sample, sequenced in a study of shared clonotypes between healthy human individuals. TCRdb's copy holds only in-frame clones and misses some; the assay was immunoSEQ multiplex PCR. This table has 850,000 to 1,100,000 clones, approximately 77% appearing once. The specimen was memory CD4+ T cells from PBMCs. Subset of the sample: CD45RA-negative fraction. The receptors originated from a young man in good health. Some clones in this sample may be carry-over from other donors' samples.

The rearrangement uses TRBV28 and TRBJ1-1, with D unresolved. The V gene's germline CDR1 is MDHEN and CDR2 SYDVKM. Trimming removed 10 bases from V and 2 bases from J, with 14 bases in between. The CDR3 has 13 amino acids. Here the CDR3 DNA reads TGTGCCATCACTCCCGTCCCAAACACTGAAGCTTTCTTT. This translates into CAITPVPNTEAFF.

This chain uses TRBV28 with TRBJ2-1; D could derive from TRBD1 or TRBD2 (6 bases each). CDR3 length: 17 residues. Trimming shortened V by 5 bases and J by 4 bases, and 21 bases separated the two germline ends. Germline CDR1 is MDHEN and CDR2 is SYDVKM. Written as DNA, the CDR3 is TGTGCCAGCAGTCCGGCCGGGGCGGGACAAAGTTACAATGAGCAGTTCTTC. The encoded protein is CASSPAGAGQSYNEQFF.

This clone was observed a single time. The chain carries TRBV11-2 and TRBJ1-4; tentatively, D is TRBD1 (6 bases). The CDR3 is 16 residues long. Germline V CDR1 and CDR2: SGHAT, FQNNGV. Trimming took off 5 bases at V and 4 bases at J, with 17 bases between the two ends. The CDR3 region is CASSRLRGKVNEKLFF. CDR3 bases: TGTGCCAGCAGCCGGTTAAGGGGGAAGGTTAATGAAAAACTGTTTTTT. Variable domain in full (rest from reference TRBV11-2 and TRBJ1-4): EAGVAQSPRYKIIEKRQSVAFWCNPISGHATLYWYQQILGQGPKLLIQFQNNGVVDDSQLPKDRFSAERLKGVDSTLKIQPAKLEDSAVYLCASSRLRGKVNEKLFFGSGTQLSVL.

The chain employs TRBV19 and TRBJ2-7; D is perhaps TRBD2 (6 bases). Germline V gene sequence: CDR1 LNHDA, CDR2 SQIVND (reference sequence). Trimming took 2 bases from V and 2 from J, leaving 13 bases between them. The CDR3 totals 15 residues. The CDR3 loop is CASSINAGQTYEQYF. The CDR3 nucleotides are TGTGCCAGTAGTATAAACGCGGGGCAAACCTACGAGCAGTACTTC. Drawing the rest from reference TRBV19 and TRBJ2-7, the complete variable domain is DGGITQSPKYLFRKEGQNVTLSCEQNLNHDAMYWYRQDPGQGLRLIYYSQIVNDFQKGDIAEGYSVSREKKESFPLTVTSAQKNPTAFYLCASSINAGQTYEQYFGPGTRLTVT.

J is TRBJ2-7 and V is TRBV4-3, with D unclear. The V gene lost 4 bases and the J gene lost 3 bases, with 16 bases spanning the gap. This CDR3 has 15 amino acids. Germline V CDR1 and CDR2: LGHNA, YSLEER. The CDR3 DNA sequence: TGCGCCAGCAGCCGGAACCTAGAAACCCTCTACGAGCAGTACTTC. Translating gives CASSRNLETLYEQYF.

This sequence joins TRBV9 and TRBJ2-3; 10 bases align to TRBD1. This CDR3 is built from 16 residues. Germline values: CDR1 SGDLS, CDR2 YYNGEE. The trim removed 4 bases at V and 4 bases at J, leaving 9 bases unmatched. The CDR3 here is CASSIRPGTGADTQYF. CDR3 coding DNA: TGTGCCAGCAGCATCCGCCCGGGGACAGGGGCAGATACGCAGTATTTT.

CDR3: CASSVGVYQETQYF. The DNA for the CDR3 is TGTGCCAGCAGCGTAGGGGTTTACCAAGAGACCCAGTACTTC. The chain recombines TRBV9 with TRBJ2-5; D is undetermined. Between the trimmed V and J ends, which lost 0 bases and 0 bases, there was a span of 6 bases. The CDR3 spans 14 residues. The V gene's germline CDR1 is SGDLS and CDR2 YYNGEE.

The chain links TRBV18 to TRBJ2-2; no clear D. Trimming left V 4 bases short and J 3 bases short, with 6 bases between. The CDR3 has 13 residues. Germline lookup yields CDR1 KGHSH and CDR2 LQKENI. CDR3 nucleotide sequence: TGTGCCAGCTCACGAGACTACACCGGGGAGCTGTTTTTT. The encoded protein is CASSRDYTGELFF.

The chain uses TRBV28 and TRBJ1-2; D ambiguous. This CDR3 has 13 residues. V was cut by 8 bases and J by 6 bases, with 16 bases left in between. Germline CDR1 and CDR2: MDHEN and SYDVKM. The chain's CDR3 is CASAPSPEDGYTF. CDR3 sequence (DNA): TGTGCCAGCGCCCCGAGCCCCGAGGATGGCTACACCTTC.

The V gene is TRBV28, the J gene TRBJ2-7; 7 bases map to TRBD1. With 6 bases clipped from V and 7 bases from J, the junction kept 6 bases outside the gene matches. Germline V CDR1 and CDR2: MDHEN, SYDVKM. This CDR3 has 12 residues. CDR3 sequence reads: CASRLTGKEQYF. The CDR3 coding sequence is TGTGCCAGCAGACTGACAGGGAAGGAGCAGTACTTC.

This chain uses TRBV5-1 with TRBJ2-2; D call uncertain. The CDR3 spans 17 residues. Trimming cost V 0 bases and J 0 bases, with 12 bases left between them. Germline assignment: CDR1 SGHRS and CDR2 YFSETQ. The CDR3 is CASSLEAAGTNTGELFF. The CDR3 DNA reads as TGCGCCAGCAGCTTGGAGGCAGCCGGAACGAACACCGGGGAGCTGTTTTTT.

The chain has TRBV5-1 and TRBJ2-7; D assignment may be TRBD1 or TRBD2 (5 bases each). CDR3 length: 15 residues. V was pared by 2 bases and J by 0 bases, with 12 bases between. Germline CDR1 is SGHRS and CDR2 is YFSETQ. The CDR3 region has the DNA TGCGCCAGCAGCTTCGGGACGGTGAGCTCCTACGAGCAGTACTTC. Amino acid sequence: CASSFGTVSSYEQYF.

This chain links TRBV11-2 with TRBJ2-1; D is unresolved. This CDR3 has 15 amino acids. The ends were cut back, 5 bases at V and 5 bases at J, with 16 bases in the middle. The germline gives CDR1 SGHAT, CDR2 FQNNGV. The CDR3 is CASSDVKGSDNEQFF. As DNA, the CDR3 is TGTGCCAGCAGCGACGTTAAGGGCTCTGACAATGAGCAGTTCTTC.

CDR3 nucleotides: TGTGCCAGCAGCCACCCCGGCGGACTTGATGACACTGAAGCTTTCTTT. Its protein is CASSHPGGLDDTEAFF. This chain uses TRBV4-2 with TRBJ1-1; D remains ambiguous. The V end lost 3 bases, the J end lost 3 bases, and 17 bases lay between the germline ends. Germline lookup yields CDR1 LGHNA and CDR2 YNFKEQ. The CDR3 loop spans 16 amino acids.

To note about this clone: The identical CDR3 is also encoded by other nucleotide sequences in the sample. The chain employs TRBV18 and TRBJ2-6; a weak D match, TRBD2 (6 bases). CDR3 length equals 16 residues. The V end was cut by 3 bases, the J end by 0 bases, with 9 bases between. CDR1 and CDR2 (germline): KGHSH, LQKENI. The CDR3 nucleotides read TGTGCCAGCTCACCGGGACTGATCTCTGGGGCCAACGTCCTGACTTTC. Protein: CASSPGLISGANVLTF.

At least ten counts were recorded for this clone. This chain joins TRBV10-2 and TRBJ2-2; 11 bases line up with TRBD2. The CDR3 length is 14 residues. Looked up from germline, CDR1 is WSHSY and CDR2 is SAAADI. With V trimmed by 4 bases and J by 6 bases, 1 base remained unmatched. In nucleotides, the CDR3 is TGCGCCAGCAGTGCACTAGCGGGAGCCGGGGAGCTGTTTTTT. This encodes CASSALAGAGELFF.

This sequence joins TRBV29-1 and TRBJ2-3; D gene uncertain. Trimming removed 1 base from V and 0 bases from J, with 14 bases in between. The CDR3 has 16 amino acids. The V gene's germline CDR1 is SQVTM and CDR2 ANQGSEA. The CDR3 DNA sequence: TGCAGCGTTGAAGGGGTAGCAGCCACTAGCACAGATACGCAGTATTTT. It is translated as CSVEGVAATSTDTQYF.